This TCR beta chain appears in the sequencing data of a study of CD8 T cells in Susac syndrome. It was with random hexamers that 0.5 to 1 ug RNA was reverse transcribed. One entry per CDR3 protein, called by TCRdb with MiXCR from the immunoSEQ multiplex PCR reads. The repertoire holds tens of thousands of distinct CDR3 sequences, with 91% as singletons. The V and J ends lost 7 bases and 2 bases respectively, with 14 bases between them. Germline CDR1 SEHNR, CDR2 FQNEAQ (reference sequence). This CDR3 has 14 residues. The receptor's source is a human donor with multiple sclerosis. The sample taken for sequencing was CD8+ T cells from PBMCs. The rearrangement uses TRBV7-9 and TRBJ1-1; D gene unclear. CDR3 coding DNA: TGTGCCAGCACCCTGGGCCCGAGAAACACTGAAGCTTTCTTT. It codes for CASTLGPRNTEAFF.